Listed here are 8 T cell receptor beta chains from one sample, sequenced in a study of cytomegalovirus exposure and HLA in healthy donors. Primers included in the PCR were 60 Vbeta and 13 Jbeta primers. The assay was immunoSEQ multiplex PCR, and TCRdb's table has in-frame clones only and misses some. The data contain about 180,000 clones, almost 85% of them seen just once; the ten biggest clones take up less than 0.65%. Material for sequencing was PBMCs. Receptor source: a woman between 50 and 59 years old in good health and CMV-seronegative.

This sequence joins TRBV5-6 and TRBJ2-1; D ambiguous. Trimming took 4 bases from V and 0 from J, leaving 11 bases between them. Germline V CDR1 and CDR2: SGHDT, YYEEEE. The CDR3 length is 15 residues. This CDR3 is CASSPDLSSYNEQFF. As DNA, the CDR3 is TGTGCCAGCAGCCCTGACTTAAGCTCCTACAATGAGCAGTTCTTC.

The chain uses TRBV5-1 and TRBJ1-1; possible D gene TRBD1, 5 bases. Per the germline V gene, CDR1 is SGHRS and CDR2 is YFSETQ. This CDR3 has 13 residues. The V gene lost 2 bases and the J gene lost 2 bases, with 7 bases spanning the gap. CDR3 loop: CASSFDRNTEAFF. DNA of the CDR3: TGCGCCAGCAGCTTCGACAGAAACACTGAAGCTTTCTTT.

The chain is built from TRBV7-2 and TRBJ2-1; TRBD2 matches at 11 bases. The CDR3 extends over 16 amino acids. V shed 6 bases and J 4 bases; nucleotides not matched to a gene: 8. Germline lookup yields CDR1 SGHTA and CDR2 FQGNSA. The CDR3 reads CASRLSGGARYNEQFF. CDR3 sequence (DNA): TGTGCCAGCAGACTTAGCGGGGGGGCCAGGTACAATGAGCAGTTCTTC.

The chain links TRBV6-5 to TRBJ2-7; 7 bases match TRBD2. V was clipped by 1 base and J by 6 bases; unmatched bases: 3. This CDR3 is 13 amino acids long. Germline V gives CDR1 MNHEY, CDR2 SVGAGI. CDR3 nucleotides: TGTGCCAGCAGTTACTGGGGAGGGACCGAGCAGTACTTC. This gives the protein CASSYWGGTEQYF.

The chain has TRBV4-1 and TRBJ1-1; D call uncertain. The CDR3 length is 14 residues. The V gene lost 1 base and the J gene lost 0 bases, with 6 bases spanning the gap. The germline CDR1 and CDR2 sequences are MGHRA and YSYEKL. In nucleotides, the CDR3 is TGCGCCAGCAGCCAAGTCGCGTTGAACACTGAAGCTTTCTTT. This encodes CASSQVALNTEAFF.

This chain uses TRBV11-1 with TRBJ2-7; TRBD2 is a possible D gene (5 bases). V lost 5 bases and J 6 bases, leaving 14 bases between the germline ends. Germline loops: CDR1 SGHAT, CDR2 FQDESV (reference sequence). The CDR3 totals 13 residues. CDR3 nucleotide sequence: TGTGCCAGCAGCAGGGATCTCGGGATCGAGCAGTACTTC. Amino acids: CASSRDLGIEQYF. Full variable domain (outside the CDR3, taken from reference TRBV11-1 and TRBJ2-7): EAEVAQSPRYKITEKSQAVAFWCDPISGHATLYWYRQILGQGPELLVQFQDESVVDDSQLPKDRFSAERLKGVDSTLKIQPAELGDSAMYLCASSRDLGIEQYFGPGTRLTVT.

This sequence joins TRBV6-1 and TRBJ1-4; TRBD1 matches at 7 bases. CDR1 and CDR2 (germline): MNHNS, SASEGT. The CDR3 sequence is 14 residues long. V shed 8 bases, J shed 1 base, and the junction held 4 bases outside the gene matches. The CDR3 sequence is CASHDRVTNEKLFF. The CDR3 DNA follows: TGTGCCAGCCACGACAGGGTAACTAATGAAAAACTGTTTTTT.

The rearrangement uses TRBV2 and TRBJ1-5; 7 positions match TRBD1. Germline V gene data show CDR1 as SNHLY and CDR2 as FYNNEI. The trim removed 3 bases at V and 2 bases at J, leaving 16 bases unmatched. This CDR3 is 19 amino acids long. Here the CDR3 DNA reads TGTGCCAGCAGTGAGATCGGGACCAAGAACAGGGGACGCAATCAGCCCCAGCATTTT. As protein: CASSEIGTKNRGRNQPQHF. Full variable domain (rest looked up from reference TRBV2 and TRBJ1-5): EPEVTQTPSHQVTQMGQEVILRCVPISNHLYFYWYRQILGQKVEFLVSFYNNEISEKSEIFDDQFSVERPDGSNFTLKIRSTKLEDSAMYFCASSEIGTKNRGRNQPQHFGDGTRLSIL.